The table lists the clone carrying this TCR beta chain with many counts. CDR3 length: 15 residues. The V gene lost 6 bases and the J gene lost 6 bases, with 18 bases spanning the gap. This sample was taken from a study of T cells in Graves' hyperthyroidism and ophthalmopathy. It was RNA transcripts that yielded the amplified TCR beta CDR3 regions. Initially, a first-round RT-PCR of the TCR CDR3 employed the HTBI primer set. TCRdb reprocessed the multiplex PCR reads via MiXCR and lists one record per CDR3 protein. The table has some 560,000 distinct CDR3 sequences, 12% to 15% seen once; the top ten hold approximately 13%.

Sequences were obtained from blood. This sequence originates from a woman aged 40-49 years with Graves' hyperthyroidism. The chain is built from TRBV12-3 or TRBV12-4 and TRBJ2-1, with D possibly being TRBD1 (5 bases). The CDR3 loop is CASSLDTLVLNEQFF. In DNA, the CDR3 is TGTGCCAGCAGCTTGGACACTCTGGTCCTCAATGAGCAGTTCTTC.